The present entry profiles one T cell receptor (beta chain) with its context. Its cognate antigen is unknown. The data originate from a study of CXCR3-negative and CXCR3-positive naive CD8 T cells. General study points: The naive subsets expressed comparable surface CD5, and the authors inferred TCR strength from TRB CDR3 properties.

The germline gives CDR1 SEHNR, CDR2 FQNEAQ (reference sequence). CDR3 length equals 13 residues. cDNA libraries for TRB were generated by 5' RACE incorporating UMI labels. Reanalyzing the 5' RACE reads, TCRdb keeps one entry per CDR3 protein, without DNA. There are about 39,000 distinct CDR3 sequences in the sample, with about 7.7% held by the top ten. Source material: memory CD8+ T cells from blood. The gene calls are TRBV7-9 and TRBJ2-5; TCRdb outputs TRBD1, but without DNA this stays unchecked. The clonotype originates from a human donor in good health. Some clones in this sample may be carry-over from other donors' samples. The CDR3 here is CASSPRIEETQYF.